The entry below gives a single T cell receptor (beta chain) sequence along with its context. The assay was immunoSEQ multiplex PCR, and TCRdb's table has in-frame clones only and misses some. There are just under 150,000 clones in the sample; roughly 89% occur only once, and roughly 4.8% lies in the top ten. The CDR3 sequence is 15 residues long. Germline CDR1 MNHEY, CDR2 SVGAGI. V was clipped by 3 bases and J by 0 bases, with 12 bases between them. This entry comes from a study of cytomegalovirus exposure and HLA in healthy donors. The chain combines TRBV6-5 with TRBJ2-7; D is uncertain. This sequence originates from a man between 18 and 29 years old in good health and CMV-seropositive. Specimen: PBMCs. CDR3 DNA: TGTGCCAGCAGTTATTACTCCGAGATCTCCTACGAGCAGTACTTC. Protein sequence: CASSYYSEISYEQYF.